Sequencing of this T cell receptor beta chain was carried out in a study of identical twins. The CDR3 is 16 amino acids. Germline V gene sequence: CDR1 SGHTA, CDR2 FQGNSA. After removal of 8 bases from V and 4 bases from J, the junction contained 13 bases not matched to a gene. Study results and caveats: Invariant MAIT and iNKT cells could partly confound zero-insertion analyses. Twin pairs had excess sharing that was weaker in beta out-of-frame sequences.

The sample holds many counts of this clonotype. The antigen is undetermined. Template switching supplied a universal primer site; unique molecular identifiers were carried on the cDNA. TCRdb processed the 5' RACE reads anew with MiXCR; each CDR3 protein has one entry. The sample contains 210,000 or so distinct CDR3 sequences, about 7.5% of which appear only once. Separately, the same data were catalogued under a study of yellow fever vaccine responses in identical twins.

This chain connects TRBV7-2 to TRBJ2-2; 7 nucleotides align to TRBD1. The specimen was memory (CD45RO+) T cells sorted from blood. The TCR sequence derives from a woman aged 18 to 35 in good health. CDR3 coding DNA: TGTGCCAGCCGCCGGGACAGAGTAACTGCCACCGGGGAGCTGTTTTTT. This encodes CASRRDRVTATGELFF.